This TCR beta chain was sequenced during a study of blood T cell repertoires in COVID-19. Method: immunoSEQ multiplex PCR; TCRdb's copy keeps in-frame clones and lacks some. The table includes over 250,000 clones, approximately 89% detected once. CDR1 SGHRS and CDR2 YFSETQ come from the germline V gene. V dropped 2 bases and J dropped 4 bases, with 9 bases sitting between them. The CDR3 length is 13 residues. The receptor was derived from an older woman with acute or convalescent COVID-19. The rearrangement joins TRBV5-1 to TRBJ1-1; no clear D gene. The sequenced sample was peripheral blood. This CDR3 reads CASSLEGFTEAFF. The CDR3 DNA follows: TGCGCCAGCAGCTTAGAGGGATTCACTGAAGCTTTCTTT. Variable domain in full (rest from reference TRBV5-1 and TRBJ1-1): KAGVTQTPRYLIKTRGQQVTLSCSPISGHRSVSWYQQTPGQGLQFLFEYFSETQRNKGNFPGRFSGRQFSNSRSEMNVSTLELGDSALYLCASSLEGFTEAFFGQGTRLTVV.